This T cell receptor beta chain emerged from a study of a mutant IDH1 vaccine in newly diagnosed glioma. TCRdb's table, derived via immunoSEQ multiplex PCR, lists solely in-frame clones and lacks some. The table records under 35,000 clones, more than 85% of them present only once. General study findings and limits: Detectable vaccine-induced immune responses arose in roughly 93% of patients. Shifts in the top peripheral T cell clonotypes seemed unrelated to pseudoprogression.

With 0 bases removed from V and 5 bases from J, the gap between germline ends came to 14 bases. Germline CDR1 reads SGHRS; CDR2 reads YFSETQ. The CDR3 is 15 residues long. Concerning this clone itself: Its antigen is unidentified.

Time point described: baseline, week 1 (first vaccination visit). This sample's treatment: pre-vaccination baseline after standard-of-care therapy. Donors' newly diagnosed IDH1-mutant WHO grade 3 or 4 astrocytomas lacked nuclear ATRX. The starting material was PBMCs, obtained from a glioma patient treated with radiotherapy, temozolomide or both. The V gene is TRBV5-1, the J gene TRBJ2-5; the D is unclear. The source is a middle-aged woman with glioma. The CDR3 DNA sequence: TGCGCCAGCAGCTTGGAATCGAGATTGGGGGAGACCCAGTACTTC. The encoded protein is CASSLESRLGETQYF.